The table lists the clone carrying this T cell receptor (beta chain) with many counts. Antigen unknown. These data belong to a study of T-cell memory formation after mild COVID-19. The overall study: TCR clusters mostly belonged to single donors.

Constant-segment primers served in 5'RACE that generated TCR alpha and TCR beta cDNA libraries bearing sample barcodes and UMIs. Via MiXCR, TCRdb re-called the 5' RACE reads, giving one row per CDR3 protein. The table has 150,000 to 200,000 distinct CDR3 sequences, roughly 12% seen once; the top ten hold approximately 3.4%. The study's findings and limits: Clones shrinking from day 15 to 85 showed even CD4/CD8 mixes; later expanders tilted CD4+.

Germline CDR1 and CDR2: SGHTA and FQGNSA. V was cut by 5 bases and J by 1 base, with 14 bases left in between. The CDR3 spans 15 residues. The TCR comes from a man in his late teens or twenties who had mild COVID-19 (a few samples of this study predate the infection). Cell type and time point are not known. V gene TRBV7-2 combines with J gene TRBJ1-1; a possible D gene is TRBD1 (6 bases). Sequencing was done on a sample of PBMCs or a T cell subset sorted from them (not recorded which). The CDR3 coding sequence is TGTGCCAGCAGCCGAAACCGACAGGAGAACACTGAAGCTTTCTTT. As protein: CASSRNRQENTEAFF.